These 22 T cell receptor beta chains were sequenced from one sample in a study of T-cell reconstitution after alpha-beta-depleted transplantation in children. A library of TCRbeta sequences, prepared with unique molecular identifiers, was generated. TCRdb called the PCR reads again in MiXCR, with one record for every CDR3 protein. The data contain over 200,000 distinct CDR3 sequences, approximately 10% of them singletons. Sequencing was performed on PBMCs, taken before TCRalphabeta/CD19-depleted stem cell transplant. These receptors were collected from a child younger than two with acute myeloid leukemia, due to receive a stem cell transplant.

The chain is built from TRBV5-5 and TRBJ1-1; no firm D call. Germline values: CDR1 SGHKS, CDR2 YYEKEE (reference sequence). The CDR3 is made up of 17 amino acids. V lost 2 bases to trimming and J lost 6 bases, with 23 bases between them. The CDR3 bases are TGTGCCAGCAGCTTCAGTCCCGGAACTGCCAGGTCGGCTGAAGCTTTCTTT. Translation gives CASSFSPGTARSAEAFF. Filled out from reference TRBV5-5 and TRBJ1-1, the complete variable domain reads DAGVTQSPTHLIKTRGQQVTLRCSPISGHKSVSWYQQVLGQGPQFIFQYYEKEERGRGNFPDRFSARQFPNYSSELNVNALLLGDSALYLCASSFSPGTARSAEAFFGQGTRLTVV.

Comments on this clonotype: The junction departs from the called germline gene at one end, perhaps through a read error. The rearrangement uses TRBV6-2 or TRBV6-3 and TRBJ2-3; the match to TRBD2 covers 9 bases. CDR3 length: 16 residues. Germline V gene lookup returns CDR1 MNHEY and CDR2 SVGEGT. In DNA, the CDR3 is TGTGCCGGCAGCCTCCCTAGCGGGATTGGGGCAGATACGCAGTATTTT. Its translation is CAGSLPSGIGADTQYF.

This clonotype has at least ten counts. The chain couples TRBV25-1 to TRBJ1-1, with 10 nucleotides matching TRBD1. Germline V lookup: CDR1 MGHDK, CDR2 SYGVNS. This CDR3 has 15 residues. Trimming removed 2 bases from V and 3 bases from J; junction bases left unmatched: 3. Here the CDR3 DNA reads TGTGCCAGCAGTGAAATTGGACAGGGGGACACTGAAGCTTTCTTT. Its protein is CASSEIGQGDTEAFF.

This clonotype was recorded at least ten times. The CDR3 region is CASSLAQGGNQPQHF. CDR3 sequence (DNA): TGTGCCAGCAGTTTGGCACAGGGAGGCAATCAGCCCCAGCATTTT. The chain employs TRBV12-3 or TRBV12-4 and TRBJ1-5, with D maybe TRBD1 (6 bases). The CDR3 length is 15 residues. Trimming left V 3 bases short and J 2 bases short, with 11 bases between.

This clonotype was seen repeatedly, ten times or more. The chain links TRBV7-9 to TRBJ2-7, with 11 positions matching TRBD1. V shed 0 bases and J 4 bases; nucleotides not matched to a gene: 8. Germline V CDR1 and CDR2: SEHNR, FQNEAQ (reference sequence). CDR3 size: 17 residues. CDR3 region: CASSLAWTGGEGYEQYF. In DNA, the CDR3 is TGTGCCAGCAGCTTAGCGTGGACAGGGGGCGAAGGATACGAGCAGTACTTC.

This clonotype has a count of ten or more. The chain is built from TRBV5-5 and TRBJ2-3, with D possibly TRBD2 on 5 matching bases. The CDR3 covers 15 residues. V lost 4 bases to trimming and J lost 2 bases, with 14 bases between them. Germline assignment: CDR1 SGHKS and CDR2 YYEKEE (reference sequence). In nucleotides, the CDR3 is TGTGCCAGCAGCCCCCGGCGCGGACTCACAGATACGCAGTATTTT. Protein: CASSPRRGLTDTQYF.

This clonotype has a count of ten or more. This chain connects TRBV6-2 or TRBV6-3 to TRBJ2-1; 8 nucleotides line up with TRBD2. In germline, CDR1 is MNHEY, CDR2 SVGEGT. V was pared by 2 bases and J by 5 bases, with 11 bases of the junction left unmatched. This CDR3 region has 17 residues. Here the CDR3 reads CASSYPTSGLANNEQFF. The CDR3 DNA sequence: TGTGCCAGCAGTTACCCGACCTCCGGACTAGCTAACAATGAGCAGTTCTTC.

This clonotype was counted ten times or more. This rearrangement joins TRBV3-1 to TRBJ2-2; 7 bases line up with TRBD2. There are 14 residues in the CDR3. Germline V gene sequence: CDR1 LGHDT, CDR2 YNNKEL (reference sequence). Trimming removed 8 bases from V and 4 bases from J; junction bases left unmatched: 7. CDR3 coding DNA: TGTGCCAGCCGAGGGACTACTTTCACCGGGGAGCTGTTTTTT. It translates to CASRGTTFTGELFF.

Of note for this clonotype: A read error may explain this, as a much larger clone is one base away. The V and J genes are TRBV14 and TRBJ1-1; D not certain. This CDR3 region has 15 residues. CDR1 is SGHDN and CDR2 is FVKESK in the germline V gene. V dropped 4 bases and J dropped 0 bases, with 12 bases sitting between them. The CDR3 spells CASSLLTRMNTEAFF. The CDR3 DNA sequence: TGTGCCAGCAGCCTCCTGACAAGGATGAACACTGAAGCTTTCTTT.

This clonotype was seen repeatedly, ten times or more. The CDR3 region has the DNA TGTGCCAGCAGCAAGGACAGGGGCAATCAGCCCCAGCATTTT. Its protein product is CASSKDRGNQPQHF. The chain is built from TRBV7-2 and TRBJ1-5; 8 nucleotides match TRBD1. V lost 5 bases and J lost 2; bases outside the gene matches: 2. Germline V gene sequence: CDR1 SGHTA, CDR2 FQGNSA. There are 14 residues in the CDR3.

This chain joins TRBV29-1 and TRBJ2-1; D not certain. The CDR3 is 10 amino acids. V lost 7 bases, J lost 4 bases, and 5 bases lay in between. Germline V gene sequence: CDR1 SQVTM, CDR2 ANQGSEA. The CDR3 DNA sequence: TGCAGCGGTGGGTACAATGAGCAGTTCTTC. Encoded protein: CSGGYNEQFF.

The table lists this clonotype with many counts. V and J are TRBV7-8 and TRBJ1-5; a weak D match, TRBD1 (5 bases). The V gene lost 5 bases and the J gene lost 3 bases, with 14 bases spanning the gap. In germline, CDR1 is SGHVS, CDR2 FQNEAQ. CDR3 size: 15 residues. The CDR3 region is CASSIGWGINQPQHF. The CDR3 DNA is TGTGCCAGCAGCATTGGTTGGGGGATCAATCAGCCCCAGCATTTT.

This clonotype was seen ten or more times. The chain is built from TRBV5-1 and TRBJ1-5, with D maybe TRBD1 (6 bases). From germline, CDR1 is SGHRS and CDR2 YFSETQ. Trimming pared 0 bases from V and 5 bases from J, leaving 12 bases between. This CDR3 comprises 15 residues. In nucleotides, the CDR3 is TGCGCCAGCAGCTTGGCCCCGGGGGGCGATCAGCCCCAGCATTTT. This gives the protein CASSLAPGGDQPQHF.

Ten or more counts support this clonotype. The chain combines TRBV5-1 with TRBJ1-1; no clear D gene. Germline V CDR1 and CDR2: SGHRS, YFSETQ. With 3 bases removed from V and 6 bases from J, the gap between germline ends came to 15 bases. The CDR3 is 14 residues long. Written as DNA, the CDR3 is TGCGCCAGCAGCTCCGCGTCGGGAGGACCTGAAGCTTTCTTT. It is translated as CASSSASGGPEAFF.

This clonotype came up many times. The rearrangement links TRBV5-1 to TRBJ1-2; possibly TRBD1 for D (5 bases). V gave up 6 bases and J gave up 8 bases, with 20 bases separating them. CDR3 size: 14 residues. From germline, CDR1 is SGHRS and CDR2 YFSETQ. CDR3 sequence reads: CASKTVGGIEGYTF. The DNA for the CDR3 is TGCGCCAGCAAAACGGTCGGGGGTATTGAAGGCTACACCTTC.

This clonotype was recorded once. A much larger clone lies one base from this, so it may be a read error. The gene calls are TRBV6-6 and TRBJ1-1; no reliable D call. Germline lookup yields CDR1 MNHNY and CDR2 SVGAGI (reference sequence). The CDR3 runs to 11 residues. The CDR3 protein is CASSHYTEVFF. DNA for the CDR3: TGTGCCAGCAGTCATTACACTGAAGTTTTCTTT.

This clonotype was seen ten or more times. The chain recombines TRBV28 with TRBJ1-2, with D maybe TRBD1 (6 bases). In germline, CDR1 is MDHEN, CDR2 SYDVKM. Deletions cut 3 bases from V and 7 bases from J, with 15 bases between. CDR3 length equals 14 residues. Here the CDR3 DNA reads TGTGCCAGCAGTTTTCGAAGTGTCAGGGGTGGCTACACCTTC. The encoded protein is CASSFRSVRGGYTF.

This clonotype was seen many times. The CDR3 protein is CSARSTSGTDTQYF. The CDR3 DNA follows: TGCAGTGCTAGGTCGACTAGCGGCACAGATACGCAGTATTTT. The chain links TRBV20-1 to TRBJ2-3, with 8 bases aligning to TRBD2. CDR1 and CDR2 from the germline V gene are DFQATT and SNEGSKA (reference sequence). J lost 1 base, V lost 3 bases, and 3 bases had no gene match. This CDR3 is 14 amino acids long.

This clonotype was counted ten times or more. V and J are TRBV19 and TRBJ1-2; D remains unclear. This CDR3 has 14 residues. Trimming took off 7 bases at V and 0 bases at J, with 12 bases between the two ends. Germline V gives CDR1 LNHDA, CDR2 SQIVND (reference sequence). The CDR3 coding sequence is TGTGCCAGTATCGCGGCAGGTTCTAACTATGGCTACACCTTC. It translates to CASIAAGSNYGYTF.

This clonotype was recorded many times. The rearrangement links TRBV20-1 to TRBJ1-1; D is unresolved. V lost 3 bases to trimming and J lost 0 bases, with 11 bases between them. The CDR3 is 14 residues long. Germline loops: CDR1 DFQATT, CDR2 SNEGSKA (reference sequence). This CDR3 reads CSARKASMNTEAFF. The CDR3 bases are TGCAGTGCTAGGAAGGCGTCCATGAACACTGAAGCTTTCTTT.

This clonotype was detected many times. The rearrangement joins TRBV20-1 to TRBJ1-2; possibly TRBD1 for D (6 bases). Per germline, CDR1 DFQATT and CDR2 SNEGSKA (reference sequence). V was pared by 6 bases and J by 4 bases, with 12 bases between. CDR3 length: 12 amino acids. DNA for the CDR3: TGCAGTGCGGGGGGGGCGATCTATGGCTACACCTTC. Its protein is CSAGGAIYGYTF.

A few counts support this clonotype. V is TRBV7-9 and J is TRBJ2-3, with a possible D match to TRBD1 (5 bases). Germline CDR1 reads SEHNR; CDR2 reads FQNEAQ (reference sequence). The V end was cut by 1 base, the J end by 5 bases, with 13 bases between. This CDR3 is built from 15 residues. The DNA of the CDR3 is TGTGCCAGCAGCTTAGTAAGGCAGGGTGGAGATACGCAGTATTTT. Its translation: CASSLVRQGGDTQYF.